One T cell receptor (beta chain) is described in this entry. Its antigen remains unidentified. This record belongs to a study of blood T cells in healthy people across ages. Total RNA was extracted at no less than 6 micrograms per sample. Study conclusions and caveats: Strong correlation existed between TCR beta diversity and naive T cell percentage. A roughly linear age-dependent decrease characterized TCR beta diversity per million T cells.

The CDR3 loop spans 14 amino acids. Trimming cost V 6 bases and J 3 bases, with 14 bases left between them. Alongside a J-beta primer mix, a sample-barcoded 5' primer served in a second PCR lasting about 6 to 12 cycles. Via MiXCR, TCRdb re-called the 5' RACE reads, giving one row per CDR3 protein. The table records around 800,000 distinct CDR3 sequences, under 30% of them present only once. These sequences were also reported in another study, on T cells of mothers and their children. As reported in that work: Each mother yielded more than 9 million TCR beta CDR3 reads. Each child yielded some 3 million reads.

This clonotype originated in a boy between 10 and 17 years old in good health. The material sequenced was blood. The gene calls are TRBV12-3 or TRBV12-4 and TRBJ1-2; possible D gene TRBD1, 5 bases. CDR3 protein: CASSLGGSHYGYTF. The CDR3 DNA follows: TGTGCCAGCAGCCTTGGGGGTTCGCACTATGGCTACACCTTC.